In its sample, the clone carrying this T cell receptor beta chain was seen a few times. These data are taken from a study of shared T cell receptors in the human thymus. CDR1 SGHNT and CDR2 YYREEE come from the germline V gene (reference sequence). CDR3 length: 15 residues. Trimming removed 3 bases at V and 3 bases at J, with 12 bases between. Only in-frame clones appear in the TCRdb table, and some are missing; sequencing was by immunoSEQ multiplex PCR. The table has some 640,000 clones, about 89% seen once. The same data also went into a second study, on human thymus T cells. From that paper: Corrective heart surgery yielded the resections from which the thymus tissue came. In unrelated individuals, thymic repertoires overlapped highly, according to related research.

The rearrangement links TRBV5-4 to TRBJ1-4, with D perhaps matching TRBD1 (5 bases). The clonotype originates from a boy younger than two with a congenital heart defect. Sequences were obtained from thymocytes. CDR3 protein: CASSSTLQANEKLFF. Written as DNA, the CDR3 is TGTGCCAGCAGCTCTACGTTACAGGCTAATGAAAAACTGTTTTTT.